The sequence of this TCR beta chain was determined in a study of T cell repertoires in cytomegalovirus infection. Study-wide context: Both a matching HLA type and CMV infection were indicated by public TCR beta signatures.

To note about this clonotype: Its antigen remains unknown.

TCRdb used MiXCR to reprocess the reads, holding one entry per CDR3 protein. This repertoire shows approximately 1,000,000 distinct CDR3 sequences, around a third found once; its top ten account for 11% to 15%. Findings and limits, study-wide: In two of eight donors, the top clonotype was HLA-C-restricted CMV-specific.

The TCR sequence derives from a human donor in good health (CMV status not recorded). Some clones in this sample may be carry-over from other donors' samples. Here the sequenced sample was cultured CD8+ T cells from PBMCs, taken from culture after CMV antigen stimulation.

For the CDR3, the DNA is TGTGCCAGCAGCTTCTCCGGGTCCGGGAGCGGGGAGCTGTTTTTT. Translation: CASSFSGSGSGELFF. This chain joins TRBV7-9 and TRBJ2-2; TRBD2 might be the D (6 bases). Germline CDR1 is SEHNR and CDR2 is FQNEAQ (reference sequence). This CDR3 comprises 15 residues. Trimming removed 3 bases from V and 7 bases from J, with 15 bases in between.